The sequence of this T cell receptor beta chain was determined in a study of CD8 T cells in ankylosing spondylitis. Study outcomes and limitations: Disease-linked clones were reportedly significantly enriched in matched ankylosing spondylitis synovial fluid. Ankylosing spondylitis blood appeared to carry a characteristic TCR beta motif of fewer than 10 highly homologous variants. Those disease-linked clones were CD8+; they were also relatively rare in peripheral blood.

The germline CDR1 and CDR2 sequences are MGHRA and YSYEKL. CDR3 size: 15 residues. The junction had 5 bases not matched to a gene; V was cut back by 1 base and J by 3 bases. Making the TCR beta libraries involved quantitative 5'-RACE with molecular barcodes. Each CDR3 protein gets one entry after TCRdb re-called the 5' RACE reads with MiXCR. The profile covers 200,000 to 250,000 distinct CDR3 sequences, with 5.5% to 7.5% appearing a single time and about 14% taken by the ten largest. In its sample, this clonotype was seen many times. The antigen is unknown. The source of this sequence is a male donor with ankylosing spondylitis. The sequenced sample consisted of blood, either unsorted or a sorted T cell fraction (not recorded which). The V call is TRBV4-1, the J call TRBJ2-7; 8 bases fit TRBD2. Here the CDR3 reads CASSQVGTRFYEQYF. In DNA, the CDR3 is TGCGCCAGCAGCCAAGTCGGGACTAGATTCTACGAGCAGTACTTC.